The entry below gives a single T cell receptor (beta chain) sequence along with its context. Its antigen is as yet unknown. Germline V lookup: CDR1 SGHTA, CDR2 FQGTGA. V dropped 5 bases and J dropped 2 bases, with 9 bases sitting between them. The CDR3 totals 13 residues. These data originate in a study of shared clonotypes between healthy human individuals. For every subset, genomic DNA was evenly distributed across several immunoSEQ plates. Generated by immunoSEQ multiplex PCR, the TCRdb table keeps only in-frame clones and is missing some. The sample lists some 2 million clones, 85% to 95% occurring once. General study results and limits: Larger estimated richness was generally recorded for naive subsets relative to memory subsets. Clonotypes shared by all four donors outscored non-shared clonotypes in generation probability.

Nashville, Tennessee was home to all donors, each a Caucasian adult. The receptor was derived from a man between 18 and 29 years old in good health. The sample consisted of naive CD4+ T cells sorted from blood. Subset reported: CD45RA+ positively selected. This rearrangement joins TRBV7-3 to TRBJ1-2; the D is unclear. The CDR3 DNA reads TGTGCCAGCAGCCCCGGAAGGAACTATGGCTACACCTTC. Encoded protein: CASSPGRNYGYTF.